Listed below are T cell receptor beta chains from one sample, sequenced in a study of blood T cell repertoires in COVID-19. The assay was immunoSEQ multiplex PCR, and TCRdb's table has in-frame clones only and misses some. The sample includes some 120,000 clones, more than 90% seen only once; the top ten take 4% to 5%. The sample consisted of peripheral blood. The receptors come from a man aged 55 to 70 with COVID-19, enrolled during active disease. CDR3s include the opening cysteine and the closing phenylalanine or tryptophan. D genes are given only for firm matches.

>-|TRBJ2-7|TRBV19|12
CASGTDGYEQYF
TGTGCCAGCGGGACTGACGGCTACGAGCAGTACTTC
>TRBD1|TRBJ1-1|TRBV9|13
CASSGQGDTEAFF
TGTGCCAGCAGCGGACAGGGGGACACTGAAGCTTTCTTT
>-|TRBJ2-3|TRBV3-1/TRBV3-2|12
CASSPFTDTQYF
TGTGCCAGCAGCCCCTTCACAGATACGCAGTATTTT
>TRBD2|TRBJ2-1|TRBV9|14
CASSSGLAVNEQFF
TGTGCCAGCAGCTCTGGACTAGCGGTGAATGAGCAGTTCTTC
>TRBD1|TRBJ2-5|TRBV7-2|17
CASSYTPFTGGQETQYF
TGTGCCAGCAGCTACACACCGTTTACAGGGGGGCAGGAGACCCAGTACTTC
>-|TRBJ1-1|TRBV7-8|14
CASSLGTLNTEAFF
TGTGCCAGCAGCTTAGGGACACTGAACACTGAAGCTTTCTTT
>-|TRBJ1-2|TRBV30|16
CAWSVYQGSGSYGYTF
TGTGCCTGGAGTGTATATCAGGGATCCGGTAGCTATGGCTACACCTTC
>TRBD1|TRBJ2-2|TRBV24-1|16
CATGVGTGENTGELFF
TGTGCCACCGGGGTCGGGACAGGGGAGAACACCGGGGAGCTGTTTTTT
>-|TRBJ1-3|TRBV25-1|13
CASSTSRGNTIYF
TGTGCCAGCTCCACAAGCAGGGGAAACACCATATATTTT
>-|TRBJ1-1|TRBV11-2|14
CASSLGPGFTEAFF
TGTGCCAGCAGCTTAGGTCCGGGGTTCACTGAAGCTTTCTTT
>TRBD1|TRBJ1-2|TRBV5-6|14
CASREQGAGYGYTF
TGTGCCAGCAGGGAACAGGGGGCTGGGTATGGCTACACCTTC
>TRBD1|TRBJ2-3|TRBV11-3|12
CASKGGPDTQYF
TGTGCCAGCAAAGGGGGCCCGGATACGCAGTATTTT
>-|TRBJ2-7|TRBV9|12
CASSNPASEQYF
TGTGCCAGCAGCAACCCCGCGAGTGAGCAGTACTTC
>-|TRBJ1-5|TRBV7-8|16
CASSFSGVYSNQPQHF
TGTGCCAGCAGCTTCTCAGGGGTCTATAGCAATCAGCCCCAGCATTTT
>-|TRBJ1-6|TRBV6-4|12
CASSDSSSPLHF
TGTGCCAGCAGTGACTCGAGTTCACCCCTCCACTTT